These 23 T cell receptor beta chains came from one sample sequenced in a study of HIV-infected children after antiretroviral therapy interruption. A 3' RACE protocol on RNA, with unique molecular identifiers, produced the TCR library. Using its own MiXCR run on the 3' RACE reads, TCRdb lists one record per CDR3 protein. The table has about 46,000 distinct CDR3 sequences, 4.3% seen once. Treatment indicated: PENTA 11 planned treatment interruption arm or continuous ART arm. The sample in question was CD45RA+ CD4+ T cells from PBMCs, pooled from several time points, obtained from a donor given antiretroviral therapy, either interrupted or continuous. Regarding subset: naive CD4+ CD45RA+ CD45RO- T cells. All receptors come from a pool of human donors with HIV.

This chain uses TRBV30 with TRBJ2-2, with 7 bases fitting TRBD1. From germline, CDR1 is GTSNPN and CDR2 SVGIG (reference sequence). This CDR3 has 14 amino acids. After removal of 4 bases from V and 1 base from J, the junction contained 3 bases not matched to a gene. The CDR3 reads CAWTGTVNTGELFF. In DNA, the CDR3 is TGTGCCTGGACAGGGACAGTGAACACCGGGGAGCTGTTTTTT.

This clonotype came up many times. V is TRBV30 and J is TRBJ2-1; D perhaps matches TRBD2 (5 bases). The germline gives CDR1 GTSNPN, CDR2 SVGIG (reference sequence). V was cut by 2 bases and J by 7 bases, with 15 bases left in between. The CDR3 extends over 14 amino acids. The CDR3 loop is CAWSTASPWNEQFF. The CDR3 DNA reads as TGTGCCTGGAGTACGGCTAGCCCCTGGAATGAGCAGTTCTTC.

This clonotype appeared many times. V usage is TRBV15 and J usage is TRBJ2-7, with TRBD1 matching 9 bases. Germline-derived CDR1 and CDR2 are LNHNV and YYDKDF (reference sequence). J gave up 2 bases and V 0 bases, and 8 bases lay outside the gene matches. The CDR3 length is 17 residues. The CDR3 DNA reads as TGTGCCACCAGCAGAGATTTCGGTCGGGACAGGGCCTACGAGCAGTACTTC. It encodes CATSRDFGRDRAYEQYF.

This clonotype occurred many times. The chain employs TRBV30 and TRBJ1-1; TRBD1 might be the D (5 bases). This CDR3 is 13 amino acids long. Trimming removed 2 bases at V and 0 bases at J, with 7 bases between. Germline CDR1 is GTSNPN and CDR2 is SVGIG (reference sequence). The CDR3 sequence is CAWSKGVNTEAFF. The CDR3, as DNA: TGTGCCTGGAGTAAAGGGGTGAACACTGAAGCTTTCTTT.

This clonotype was observed at least ten times. The V gene is TRBV29-1, the J gene TRBJ2-1; 8 bases agree with TRBD1. In germline, CDR1 is SQVTM, CDR2 ANQGSEA. This CDR3 region has 13 residues. The V segment lost 8 bases and the J segment 4 bases; nucleotides outside the gene matches: 7. The CDR3 loop reads CSTRGQGYNEQFF. CDR3 nucleotide sequence: TGCAGCACCCGAGGACAGGGATACAATGAGCAGTTCTTC.

The V and J genes are TRBV2 and TRBJ2-7; D unclear. The CDR3 totals 12 residues. Trimming shortened V by 5 bases and J by 0 bases, and 5 bases separated the two germline ends. Germline CDR1 is SNHLY and CDR2 is FYNNEI. This chain's CDR3 is CASSKASYEQYF. The CDR3 DNA reads as TGTGCCAGCAGTAAGGCCTCCTACGAGCAGTACTTC.

This clonotype appeared many times. The gene calls are TRBV19 and TRBJ1-5; D is undetermined. Germline V CDR1 and CDR2: LNHDA, SQIVND (reference sequence). The CDR3 length is 15 residues. V dropped 7 bases and J dropped 0 bases, with 13 bases sitting between them. The CDR3 nucleotides read TGTGCCAGTAAGGAGACGGCAAATAGCAATCAGCCCCAGCATTTT. Translating gives CASKETANSNQPQHF.

This clonotype was found a few times. The V and J genes are TRBV6-1 and TRBJ1-1; 8 bases match TRBD1. The CDR3 runs to 14 residues. V gave up 10 bases and J gave up 4 bases; unmatched junction bases: 11. CDR1 MNHNS and CDR2 SASEGT come from the germline V gene. CDR3 sequence reads: CATFQGASITEAFF. In DNA, the CDR3 is TGTGCCACCTTCCAGGGGGCATCGATCACTGAAGCTTTCTTT.

This clonotype showed up many times. V and J are TRBV29-1 and TRBJ1-3; a possible D gene is TRBD1 (5 bases). Germline values: CDR1 SQVTM, CDR2 ANQGSEA. The ends were cut back, 5 bases at V and 2 bases at J, with 19 bases in the middle. The CDR3 is made up of 16 amino acids. CDR3 protein: CSVMGFGDGAGNTIYF. In nucleotides, the CDR3 is TGCAGCGTTATGGGGTTCGGGGACGGTGCTGGAAACACCATATATTTT.

This clonotype was observed at least ten times. The chain recombines TRBV5-1 with TRBJ2-1; 8 bases fit TRBD2. J was trimmed by 5 bases and V by 7 bases; bases with no gene match: 8. Looked up from germline, CDR1 is SGHRS and CDR2 is YFSETQ. This CDR3 contains 14 residues. The DNA of the CDR3 is TGCGCCAGCGGTTTGACAGCGGGGGACAATGAGCAGTTCTTC. Its protein is CASGLTAGDNEQFF.

This clonotype was counted a few times. This chain connects TRBV6-4 to TRBJ2-7; no clear D gene. This CDR3 has 14 amino acids. Germline V gene data show CDR1 as MRHNA and CDR2 as SNTAGT. Deletions cut 3 bases from V and 0 bases from J, with 9 bases between. DNA for the CDR3: TGTGCCAGCAGTGATCGGCGGACCTCCTACGAGCAGTACTTC. This codes for CASSDRRTSYEQYF.

This clonotype appeared many times. J is TRBJ2-3 and V is TRBV20-1; maybe TRBD2 (5 bases). Germline assignment: CDR1 DFQATT and CDR2 SNEGSKA (reference sequence). V was shortened by 4 bases and J by 3 bases, with 8 bases between the two germline ends. The CDR3 is made up of 12 amino acids. Here the CDR3 DNA reads TGCAGTGCTACGGACTCTACAGATACGCAGTATTTT. Residues: CSATDSTDTQYF.

There are many counts of this clonotype. The chain links TRBV2 to TRBJ2-3, with TRBD2 identical over 7 bases. This CDR3 is 15 amino acids long. Germline-derived CDR1 and CDR2 are SNHLY and FYNNEI. V lost 3 bases, J lost 4 bases, and 7 bases stayed unmatched. CDR3 region: CASSEGGVPADTQYF. The DNA for the CDR3 is TGTGCCAGCAGTGAGGGAGGGGTCCCAGCAGATACGCAGTATTTT.

This clonotype has more than one count but fewer than ten. The V call is TRBV29-1, the J call TRBJ1-2, with D possibly TRBD1 on 6 matching bases. The CDR3 loop spans 12 amino acids. Deletions cut 3 bases from V and 4 bases from J, with 9 bases between. Germline values: CDR1 SQVTM, CDR2 ANQGSEA. In nucleotides, the CDR3 is TGCAGCGTTGAGACAGGAACCTATGGCTACACCTTC. Translated: CSVETGTYGYTF. Using reference TRBV29-1 and TRBJ1-2 for the parts outside the CDR3, the full variable domain is SAVISQKPSRDICQRGTSLTIQCQVDSQVTMMFWYRQQPGQSLTLIATANQGSEATYESGFVIDKFPISRPNLTFSTLTVSNMSPEDSSIYLCSVETGTYGYTFGSGTRLTVV.

The V and J genes are TRBV4-1 and TRBJ2-3; TRBD2 matches at 7 bases. Germline V gives CDR1 MGHRA, CDR2 YSYEKL. Germline trimming cut 6 bases from V and 3 bases from J; bases unmatched to any gene: 12. The CDR3 runs 16 residues. In nucleotides, the CDR3 is TGCGCCAGCAGTTCTGCTAGCGGACAAAGGACAGATACGCAGTATTTT. It yields the protein CASSSASGQRTDTQYF.

This clonotype was observed many times. V and J are TRBV7-9 and TRBJ2-7; 7 bases map to TRBD1. V was pared by 2 bases and J by 2 bases, with 6 bases of the junction left unmatched. The germline V gene encodes CDR1 SEHNR and CDR2 FQNEAQ (reference sequence). This CDR3 contains 15 residues. CDR3 nucleotide sequence: TGTGCCAGCAGCTTACCACAGGGGACGCCCTACGAGCAGTACTTC. It translates to CASSLPQGTPYEQYF.

This clonotype was recorded at least ten times. The chain employs TRBV28 and TRBJ2-1, with 10 nucleotides matching TRBD2. The CDR3 totals 16 residues. The germline V gene has CDR1 MDHEN and CDR2 SYDVKM. The trim removed 6 bases at V and 4 bases at J, leaving 9 bases unmatched. The CDR3 spells CASRLAGVTSYNEQFF. The CDR3 DNA is TGTGCCAGCAGGCTAGCGGGGGTCACCTCTTACAATGAGCAGTTCTTC.

This clonotype was seen many times. The gene calls are TRBV6-2 or TRBV6-3 and TRBJ2-1, with D uncertain. Germline V CDR1 and CDR2: MNHEY, SVGEGT. The CDR3 has 12 amino acids. The germline V and J ends were trimmed by 2 bases and 8 bases, with 7 bases remaining between them. CDR3 sequence (DNA): TGTGCCAGCAGTTACCGAGGTTATGAGCAGTTCTTC. Residues: CASSYRGYEQFF.

The chain couples TRBV5-1 to TRBJ1-1; TRBD1 aligns across 9 bases. The CDR3 covers 15 residues. The V gene's germline CDR1 is SGHRS and CDR2 YFSETQ. With V trimmed by 1 base and J by 7 bases, 8 bases remained unmatched. The CDR3 nucleotides read TGCGCCAGCAGCTTGCGCGGGGACAGGGCAGTTGAAGCTTTCTTT. Its protein product is CASSLRGDRAVEAFF.

This clonotype was seen ten or more times. The J gene is TRBJ2-1, the V gene TRBV19, with D hard to call. The CDR3 sequence is 16 residues long. V lost 0 bases and J 0 bases, leaving 9 bases between the germline ends. Germline CDR1 and CDR2: LNHDA and SQIVND (reference sequence). The CDR3 here is CASSIEQVSSYNEQFF. The CDR3 coding sequence is TGTGCCAGTAGTATAGAGCAGGTCAGCTCCTACAATGAGCAGTTCTTC.

The table lists this clonotype with many counts. The germline gene is not matched at one end of the junction; a read error may be the cause. The CDR3 DNA is TGTGCCAGCAGCTTAGACAGGGGTTCGCCCCTCTACTTT. Its protein product is CASSLDRGSPLYF. The chain employs TRBV2 and TRBJ1-6, with 8 bases matching TRBD1. Germline values: CDR1 SNHLY, CDR2 FYNNEI. The CDR3 has 13 amino acids.

This clonotype was observed at least ten times. V is TRBV19 and J is TRBJ2-3; D call uncertain. The CDR3 is made up of 11 amino acids. CDR1 and CDR2 from the germline V gene are LNHDA and SQIVND (reference sequence). Trimming cost V 5 bases and J 4 bases, with 4 bases left between them. The CDR3 DNA is TGTGCCAGTAGTCAGGCAGATACGCAGTATTTT. Its translation: CASSQADTQYF. The full variable domain, in which reference TRBV19 and TRBJ2-3 provide the parts outside the CDR3, is DGGITQSPKYLFRKEGQNVTLSCEQNLNHDAMYWYRQDPGQGLRLIYYSQIVNDFQKGDIAEGYSVSREKKESFPLTVTSAQKNPTAFYLCASSQADTQYFGPGTRLTVL.

This clonotype was detected many times. The V and J genes are TRBV12-3 or TRBV12-4 and TRBJ1-1; no clear D gene. This CDR3 comprises 14 residues. Trimming cost V 6 bases and J 1 base, with 12 bases left between them. As DNA, the CDR3 is TGTGCCAGCAGCGCCACCGGACCGAACACTGAAGCTTTCTTT. Protein product: CASSATGPNTEAFF.